Below, one T cell receptor beta chain is given with its context. Its matching antigen is unknown. The sample comes from a study of CD4 T cells in relation to SARS-CoV-2 and coronaviruses. Whole-study context: PBMCs were cultured with antigen for nine to eleven days before TCR beta sequencing.

The unexposed donors gave CD4+ T cells in 2011-2018, prior to COVID-19. After around nine days of culture, CD4+ T cells were isolated. Some 1.9 million PBMCs per well were cultured with approximately 9.2 IU/ml IL-2. Trimming stripped 8 bases from V and 0 bases from J, with 13 bases between. The CDR3 sequence is 15 residues long. From germline, CDR1 is MNHEY and CDR2 SMNVEV (reference sequence). TCRdb's table, derived via immunoSEQ multiplex PCR, lists solely in-frame clones and lacks some. Here the sample spans roughly 25,000 clones, roughly 76% being singletons. This sequence originates from a human donor in good health. The chain employs TRBV27 and TRBJ2-2, with D maybe TRBD1 (6 bases). Sequencing was performed on CD4+ T cells from PBMCs, cultured in vitro. The CDR3 protein is CASFEGGSNTGELFF. CDR3 DNA: TGTGCCAGCTTTGAAGGGGGTTCGAACACCGGGGAGCTGTTTTTT.